These 21 T cell receptor beta chains share one sample of origin, sequenced in a study of shared clonotypes between healthy human individuals. Repertoires were generated with immunoSEQ multiplex PCR, while TCRdb's copy carries only in-frame clones and drops some. The repertoire consists of under 600,000 clones, with about 97% occurring once and the leading ten covering roughly 0.055%. The sequenced sample consisted of naive CD4+ T cells sorted from blood. Subset of the sample: CD45RA+ positively selected. These receptors came from a young woman in good health.

V usage is TRBV5-1 and J usage is TRBJ2-1; 9 bases line up with TRBD2. Trimming took 0 bases from V and 6 from J; bases not matched to a gene: 7. The CDR3 sequence is 16 residues long. In germline, CDR1 is SGHRS, CDR2 YFSETQ. The CDR3 DNA is TGCGCCAGCAGCTTGGTCCTAGCGGGGAATTCCAATGAGCAGTTCTTC. Translating gives CASSLVLAGNSNEQFF.

The chain carries TRBV11-2 and TRBJ2-5; TRBD1 aligns across 9 bases. Germline V gene data show CDR1 as SGHAT and CDR2 as FQNNGV. The CDR3 loop spans 14 amino acids. Trimming cost V 6 bases and J 4 bases; bases outside gene matches: 6. CDR3 DNA sequence: TGTGCCAGCAGACTTACAGGGGGCCGAGAGACCCAGTACTTC. Translation gives CASRLTGGRETQYF.

V is TRBV11-2 and J is TRBJ1-2; D gene ambiguous. CDR1 SGHAT and CDR2 FQNNGV come from the germline V gene. The CDR3 extends over 17 amino acids. The V end was cut by 1 base, the J end by 6 bases, with 21 bases between. CDR3 in amino acids: CASSLGPRDFLWNGYTF. CDR3 nucleotides: TGTGCCAGCAGCTTAGGCCCTAGAGACTTTCTCTGGAATGGCTACACCTTC.

The V gene is TRBV28, the J gene TRBJ2-5; maybe TRBD1 (6 bases). CDR1 is MDHEN and CDR2 is SYDVKM in the germline V gene. CDR3 length: 13 residues. V lost 7 bases and J lost 11, with 20 bases in between. The CDR3 coding sequence is TGTGCCAGCATCAGGGGCTCATCGGCTCGGCAGTACTTC. Its protein product is CASIRGSSARQYF. Together with reference TRBV28 and TRBJ2-5, the CDR3 gives the full variable domain: DVKVTQSSRYLVKRTGEKVFLECVQDMDHENMFWYRQDPGLGLRLIYFSYDVKMKEKGDIPEGYSVSREKKERFSLILESASTNQTSMYLCASIRGSSARQYFGPGTRLLVL.

This clone was found many times. The chain links TRBV5-4 to TRBJ2-5; 10 bases match TRBD2. With 0 bases clipped from V and 4 bases from J, the junction kept 9 bases outside the gene matches. The CDR3 length is 17 residues. CDR1 is SGHNT, CDR2 YYREEE, per germline (reference sequence). CDR3 protein: CASSLGLAGEGGETQYF. In DNA form, the CDR3 reads TGTGCCAGCAGCTTGGGGCTAGCGGGAGAAGGAGGAGAGACCCAGTACTTC.

This clone appeared once. This chain links TRBV6-7 with TRBJ2-7; D gene uncertain. TRBV6-7 has ORF status, its function being uncertain. Deletions cut 5 bases from V and 3 bases from J, with 8 bases between. The CDR3 length is 12 residues. CDR3 loop: CASSTWYYEQYF. The CDR3 DNA is TGTGCCAGCAGTACCTGGTACTACGAGCAGTACTTC.

This rearrangement joins TRBV28 to TRBJ1-5; possibly TRBD1 for D (5 bases). V dropped 7 bases and J dropped 6 bases, with 13 bases sitting between them. The CDR3 contains 13 residues. Germline CDR1 and CDR2: MDHEN and SYDVKM. The CDR3 DNA follows: TGTGCCAGCAATAATGACAGAGTTCAGCCCCAGCATTTT. Translating it yields CASNNDRVQPQHF.

The chain combines TRBV29-1 with TRBJ2-1; 9 nucleotides align to TRBD2. Germline V gives CDR1 SQVTM, CDR2 ANQGSEA. With 4 bases clipped from V and 7 bases from J, the junction kept 8 bases outside the gene matches. The CDR3 runs 14 residues. CDR3 region: CSVAGLANGNEQFF. The CDR3 DNA is TGCAGCGTTGCCGGACTAGCGAATGGAAATGAGCAGTTCTTC.

The V and J genes are TRBV19 and TRBJ2-2; unclear D gene. The CDR3 loop spans 15 amino acids. V shed 2 bases and J shed 0 bases, with 7 bases lying between them. Germline V gene sequence: CDR1 LNHDA, CDR2 SQIVND (reference sequence). For the CDR3, the DNA is TGTGCCAGTAGTATAAGCTGGACGAACACCGGGGAGCTGTTTTTT. It is translated as CASSISWTNTGELFF. The whole variable domain, remainder taken from reference TRBV19 and TRBJ2-2, is DGGITQSPKYLFRKEGQNVTLSCEQNLNHDAMYWYRQDPGQGLRLIYYSQIVNDFQKGDIAEGYSVSREKKESFPLTVTSAQKNPTAFYLCASSISWTNTGELFFGEGSRLTVL.

The genes are TRBV2 and TRBJ1-2; TRBD1 aligns across 7 bases. Germline loops: CDR1 SNHLY, CDR2 FYNNEI. V was pared by 8 bases and J by 0 bases, with 3 bases of the junction left unmatched. The length of the CDR3 is 13 residues. CDR3 bases: TGTGCCAGCTACGGACAGGCTAACTATGGCTACACCTTC. Translation gives CASYGQANYGYTF.

The chain combines TRBV7-9 with TRBJ1-2; TRBD1 is a possible D gene (5 bases). The CDR3 loop spans 13 amino acids. Germline V gene lookup returns CDR1 SEHNR and CDR2 FQNEAQ (reference sequence). V gave up 3 bases and J gave up 7 bases, with 12 bases separating them. The CDR3 DNA follows: TGTGCCAGCAGCTTTCCAGGGAGACTTGGCTACACCTTC. It yields the protein CASSFPGRLGYTF.

This chain connects TRBV28 to TRBJ2-1; TRBD2 agrees at 8 bases. Germline-derived CDR1 and CDR2 are MDHEN and SYDVKM. The CDR3 has 14 residues. This chain's CDR3 is CGSGKRFSYNEQFF. The DNA for the CDR3 is TGTGGTAGCGGGAAACGCTTCTCCTACAATGAGCAGTTCTTC.

This chain connects TRBV2 to TRBJ2-3; unclear D gene. Per germline, CDR1 SNHLY and CDR2 FYNNEI. V lost 6 bases and J 0 bases, leaving 4 bases between the germline ends. The CDR3 runs to 12 residues. Here the CDR3 reads CASRGSTDTQYF. The CDR3 DNA reads as TGTGCCAGCAGGGGAAGCACAGATACGCAGTATTTT. The whole variable domain, filled in from reference TRBV2 and TRBJ2-3, reads EPEVTQTPSHQVTQMGQEVILRCVPISNHLYFYWYRQILGQKVEFLVSFYNNEISEKSEIFDDQFSVERPDGSNFTLKIRSTKLEDSAMYFCASRGSTDTQYFGPGTRLTVL.

The rearrangement uses TRBV6-5 and TRBJ1-6; 8 nucleotides agree with TRBD1. V trimming: 6 bases; J trimming: 6 bases; junction bases outside the gene matches: 7. Per germline, CDR1 MNHEY and CDR2 SVGAGI. The CDR3 is 15 amino acids. This CDR3 reads CASRTGTGVNSPLHF. The CDR3, as DNA: TGTGCCAGCAGGACCGGGACAGGAGTTAATTCACCCCTCCACTTT.

This rearrangement joins TRBV7-8 to TRBJ2-5; D perhaps matches TRBD1 (5 bases). The germline V gene has CDR1 SGHVS and CDR2 FQNEAQ. V was trimmed by 5 bases and J by 5 bases, leaving 15 bases between them. The CDR3 runs 14 residues. CDR3 residues: CASSSRGRVETQYF. As DNA, the CDR3 is TGTGCCAGCAGCAGTAGGGGCCGTGTCGAGACCCAGTACTTC.

V is TRBV18 and J is TRBJ2-3, with 10 bases identical to TRBD2. Germline V gene sequence: CDR1 KGHSH, CDR2 LQKENI. The V gene end was trimmed by 2 bases and the J gene end by 6 bases; junction bases not matched to a gene: 5. The CDR3 sequence is 15 residues long. CDR3 nucleotides: TGTGCCAGCTCACCAGTCCTAGCGGGAGCGGATACGCAGTATTTT. It encodes CASSPVLAGADTQYF.

The CDR3, as DNA: TGTGCCAGCAGCTTAGTGTCTCTGGACTTGTACTTC. Its protein is CASSLVSLDLYF. This chain connects TRBV11-2 to TRBJ2-7; a weak D match, TRBD2 (5 bases). Trimming pared 1 base from V and 12 bases from J, leaving 13 bases between. The CDR3 loop spans 12 amino acids. Germline values: CDR1 SGHAT, CDR2 FQNNGV.

This clone is a singleton in its sample. The rearrangement links TRBV5-6 to TRBJ2-2; D gene uncertain. This CDR3 comprises 14 residues. Trimming removed 5 bases from V and 1 base from J, with 9 bases in between. CDR1 and CDR2 from the germline V gene are SGHDT and YYEEEE. The CDR3, as DNA: TGTGCCAGCAGGGAGAGACAGAACACCGGGGAGCTGTTTTTT. As protein: CASRERQNTGELFF.

The chain recombines TRBV9 with TRBJ1-3, with a possible D match to TRBD1 (6 bases). CDR1 is SGDLS, CDR2 YYNGEE, per germline. Between the trimmed V and J ends, which lost 0 bases and 0 bases, there was a span of 13 bases. This CDR3 is 17 amino acids long. In DNA, the CDR3 is TGTGCCAGCAGCGTAGGGCAGGGGCATTTCTCTGGAAACACCATATATTTT. Its translation: CASSVGQGHFSGNTIYF.

The chain employs TRBV28 and TRBJ1-5; TRBD1 aligns across 10 bases. Germline V gives CDR1 MDHEN, CDR2 SYDVKM. The CDR3 spans 13 residues. The V segment lost 5 bases and the J segment 8 bases; nucleotides outside the gene matches: 3. The CDR3 coding sequence is TGTGCCAGCAGTCGGACAGGGGGGGAGCCCCAGCATTTT. Protein: CASSRTGGEPQHF.

The gene calls are TRBV10-1 and TRBJ2-7; maybe TRBD2 (6 bases). Trimming took off 4 bases at V and 3 bases at J, with 10 bases between the two ends. There are 13 residues in the CDR3. CDR1 and CDR2 (germline): WNHNN, SYGVQD (reference sequence). The CDR3 reads CASSAGLYYEQYF. The DNA for the CDR3 is TGCGCCAGCAGTGCGGGACTTTACTACGAGCAGTACTTC.